This T cell receptor beta chain was identified during a study of blood T cell repertoires in COVID-19. About the study: Acute and convalescent COVID-19 specimens originated in the United States, Italy and Spain. Sample material is recorded as cDNA or gDNA derived from T cells, B-cell-depleted T cells, or PBMCs.

Original methodology: Estimation of nucleated cell counts relied on the amplification of reference gene primers. The protocol was immunoSEQ multiplex PCR, while the TCRdb copy is restricted to in-frame clones and leaves out a portion. V, J and clone size are those of that table, while D and trimming were read from the DNA. Among roughly 170,000 clones listed, about three quarters were seen once. Germline CDR1 is SGHDN and CDR2 is FVKESK. J lost 4 bases, V lost 6 bases, and 5 bases had no gene match. The CDR3 spans 14 residues. This TCR was sampled from a woman between 65 and 79 years old with acute or convalescent COVID-19. Sequencing input: peripheral blood. The genes are TRBV14 and TRBJ2-1; 8 nucleotides align to TRBD2. The CDR3 region is CASSLTSGYNEQFF. CDR3 coding DNA: TGTGCCAGCAGTCTAACTAGCGGATACAATGAGCAGTTCTTC.